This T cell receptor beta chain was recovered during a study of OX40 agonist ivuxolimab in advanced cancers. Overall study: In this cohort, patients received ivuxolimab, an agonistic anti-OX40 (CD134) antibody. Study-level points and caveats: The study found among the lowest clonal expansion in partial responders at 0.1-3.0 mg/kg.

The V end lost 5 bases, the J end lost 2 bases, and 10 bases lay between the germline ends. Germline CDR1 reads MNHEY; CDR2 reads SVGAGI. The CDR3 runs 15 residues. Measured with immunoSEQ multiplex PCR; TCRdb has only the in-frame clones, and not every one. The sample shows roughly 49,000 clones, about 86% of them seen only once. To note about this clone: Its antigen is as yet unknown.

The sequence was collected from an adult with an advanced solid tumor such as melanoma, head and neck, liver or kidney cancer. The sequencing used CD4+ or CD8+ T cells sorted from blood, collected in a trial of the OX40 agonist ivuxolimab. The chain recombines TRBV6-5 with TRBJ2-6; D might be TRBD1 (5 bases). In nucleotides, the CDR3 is TGTGCCAGCAGTGTCTACAGGACTGGGGCCAACGTCCTGACTTTC. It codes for CASSVYRTGANVLTF.